The rows below give T cell receptor beta chains drawn from one sample of a study of molecular identifiers for immune sequencing clone quantification. TCRdb re-analysed the PCR reads in MiXCR, keeping a single row per CDR3 protein. This table holds around 460,000 distinct CDR3 sequences, about 26% found once. The sequencing sample was made of naive CD8+ T cells from blood, with Jurkat cell RNA spiked in. The receptors stem from a human donor in good health. Some libraries in this study had Jurkat cell RNA spiked in. Both conserved end residues are part of each CDR3. D genes are given only for firm matches. Some rows have no size entry. The others give once, few or many, or a class for an expanded clone.

d_call,clone_size,v_call,j_call,cdr3_aa,cdr3_nt
.,.,TRBV19,TRBJ2-1,CASSMGLANEQFF,TGTGCCAGTAGTATGGGGCTAGCCAATGAGCAGTTCTTC
.,few,TRBV29-1,TRBJ1-2,CREGGGYTF,TGCAGGGAGGGTGGCGGCTACACCTTC
.,.,TRBV4-3,TRBJ2-7,CASSQDDTRDPYEQYF,TGCGCCAGCAGCCAAGACGACACTAGGGACCCCTACGAGCAGTACTTC
.,many,TRBV12-3/TRBV12-4,TRBJ2-2,CASSFWQVPTGELFF,TGTGCCAGCAGTTTTTGGCAGGTCCCCACCGGGGAGCTGTTTTTT
.,many,TRBV12-3/TRBV12-4,TRBJ1-2,CASSSTRGRMDSGYTF,TGTGCCAGCAGCTCGACCCGGGGGAGGATGGACTCTGGCTACACCTTC
.,many,TRBV7-8,TRBJ2-3,CASSESTDTQYF,TGTGCCAGCAGCGAGTCCACAGATACGCAGTATTTT
.,many,TRBV27,TRBJ2-7,CASSRVSRPYEQYF,TGTGCCAGCAGCCGGGTCTCCAGGCCCTACGAGCAGTACTTC
.,.,TRBV28,TRBJ2-7,CARSSTGPYEQYF,TGTGCCAGAAGTTCCACAGGCCCGTACGAGCAGTACTTC
.,few,TRBV30,TRBJ2-7,CAWSAYEQYF,TGTGCCTGGAGTGCCTACGAGCAGTACTTC
.,.,TRBV19,TRBJ2-5,CVSSMDWQETQYF,TGTGTCAGTAGTATGGATTGGCAAGAGACCCAGTACTTC
.,few,TRBV5-5,TRBJ2-7,CASRNVGSSYEQYF,TGTGCCAGCAGGAACGTTGGCAGCTCCTACGAGCAGTACTTC
.,few,TRBV30,TRBJ2-7,CAWSVLYEQYF,TGTGCCTGGAGTGTACTCTACGAGCAGTACTTC
TRBD1,many,TRBV12-5,TRBJ1-3,CASGAGQGASGNTIYF,TGTGCTAGTGGTGCCGGACAGGGGGCTTCTGGAAACACCATATATTTT
TRBD2,.,TRBV7-6,TRBJ2-2,CASSLEETSGGFVGELFF,TGTGCCAGCAGCTTAGAAGAGACTAGCGGGGGGTTTGTCGGGGAGCTGTTTTTT
.,.,TRBV7-2,TRBJ2-7,CASRRGGLPYEQYF,TGTGCCAGCAGGAGGGGGGGCCTACCCTACGAGCAGTACTTC
.,.,TRBV21-1,TRBJ1-2,CASGGSTAYYGYTF,TGTGCCAGCGGAGGTTCAACAGCGTACTATGGCTACACCTTC
TRBD2,many,TRBV20-1,TRBJ2-3,CSARPRLAATDTQYF,TGCAGTGCTAGACCCCGACTAGCGGCCACAGATACGCAGTATTTT
.,.,TRBV29-1,TRBJ1-2,CSVEAGQTAYGYTF,TGCAGCGTTGAAGCAGGCCAGACAGCCTATGGCTACACCTTC
TRBD1,few,TRBV3-1,TRBJ2-7,CASRMEGQGAYEQYF,TGTGCCAGCAGAATGGAGGGACAGGGAGCCTACGAGCAGTACTTC
TRBD1,few,TRBV2,TRBJ2-3,CASSSRTGPTDTQYF,TGTGCCAGCAGTAGCCGGACAGGGCCCACAGATACGCAGTATTTT
.,.,TRBV7-9,TRBJ2-7,CAGGPAWGTEGGEQYF,TGTGCCGGCGGCCCTGCTTGGGGCACCGAGGGGGGAGAGCAGTACTTC
TRBD1,.,TRBV6-2/TRBV6-3,TRBJ2-2,CASSYSPTGANTGELFF,TGTGCCAGCAGTTACTCGCCGACAGGGGCGAACACCGGGGAGCTGTTTTTT
.,.,TRBV6-2/TRBV6-3,TRBJ2-1,CASSQPSSGYNEQFF,TGTGCCAGCAGCCAACCCAGCTCGGGGTACAATGAGCAGTTCTTC
.,many,TRBV28,TRBJ1-1,CASIKGRLLHIGHTEAFF,TGTGCCAGCATCAAGGGTCGGCTTCTCCATATCGGGCACACTGAAGCTTTCTTT
.,.,TRBV6-1,TRBJ1-1,CASSEWVWAEAFF,TGTGCCAGCAGTGAGTGGGTTTGGGCTGAAGCTTTCTTT
.,.,TRBV12-3/TRBV12-4,TRBJ2-7,CASSLGPGRAQYF,TGTGCCAGCAGTTTGGGACCGGGACGGGCCCAGTACTTC
.,.,TRBV28,TRBJ2-7,CASSLETGTYERYF,TGTGCCAGCAGTCTTGAGACAGGTACCTACGAGCGGTACTTC
.,.,TRBV3-1,TRBJ2-5,CTSSQYGGNLAETQYF,TGTACCAGCAGCCAATATGGGGGGAACCTCGCCGAGACCCAGTACTTC
.,few,TRBV4-1,TRBJ2-1,CASSQELGSSYYNEQFF,TGCGCCAGCAGCCAAGAATTGGGCAGCTCTTACTACAATGAGCAGTTCTTC
TRBD1,.,TRBV12-3/TRBV12-4,TRBJ2-5,CASRGDRELYQETQYF,TGTGCCAGCAGGGGGGACAGGGAATTGTACCAAGAGACCCAGTACTTC
.,many,TRBV19,TRBJ2-2,CASSIASRSGGELFF,TGTGCCAGTAGTATCGCCTCCAGGTCCGGCGGGGAGCTGTTTTTT
.,many,TRBV5-1,TRBJ2-7,CASSLVGTGGAAYEQYF,TGCGCCAGCAGCTTGGTAGGTACTGGGGGAGCGGCCTACGAGCAGTACTTC
.,few,TRBV10-3,TRBJ2-7,CAISEVQNEQYF,TGTGCCATCAGTGAGGTTCAGAACGAGCAGTACTTC
.,once,TRBV20-1,TRBJ2-1,CSAFNRDHPYNEQFF,TGCAGTGCGTTTAACCGGGACCACCCCTACAATGAGCAGTTCTTC
.,few,TRBV19,TRBJ1-1,CATIGGYSEAFF,TGTGCCACCATAGGGGGGTACTCTGAAGCTTTCTTT
.,many,TRBV6-5,TRBJ2-3,CASSPEFYTQYF,TGTGCCAGCAGCCCCGAGTTTTATACGCAGTATTTT
.,.,TRBV7-9,TRBJ2-7,CASSTWDELYEQYF,TGTGCCAGCAGCACCTGGGACGAACTATACGAGCAGTACTTC
TRBD2,.,TRBV11-2,TRBJ2-1,CASSLERGNYNEQFF,TGTGCCAGCAGCTTAGAGCGGGGGAACTACAATGAGCAGTTCTTC
.,many,TRBV9,TRBJ2-7,CASSVDAEQYF,TGTGCCAGCAGCGTGGATGCCGAGCAGTACTTC
TRBD1,few,TRBV4-1,TRBJ1-5,CASSHYPGGRGNQPQHF,TGCGCCAGCAGCCATTACCCAGGGGGCAGAGGCAATCAGCCCCAGCATTTT
TRBD1,many,TRBV29-1,TRBJ2-7,CSVRGGDRVIYEQYF,TGCAGCGTCCGAGGGGGGGACAGGGTAATCTACGAGCAGTACTTC